These 17 T cell receptor beta chains were all obtained from the same sample, sequenced in a study of cytomegalovirus exposure and HLA in healthy donors. 60 Vbeta and 13 Jbeta primers were used in PCR. Sequencing was performed with immunoSEQ multiplex PCR; in TCRdb, only in-frame clones are kept and a portion is missing. This table has about 140,000 clones, roughly 80% appearing once. Sequenced: PBMCs. The source is a man younger than 35 in good health and CMV-seronegative.

This clone was counted only a few times. The chain uses TRBV30 and TRBJ1-5, with D maybe TRBD1 (6 bases). This CDR3 has 13 residues. Trimming shortened V by 3 bases and J by 7 bases, and 13 bases separated the two germline ends. In germline, CDR1 is GTSNPN, CDR2 SVGIG (reference sequence). In nucleotides, the CDR3 is TGTGCCTGGAGAGGGGGAATCGGCCAGCCCCAGCATTTT. As protein: CAWRGGIGQPQHF.

The chain links TRBV18 to TRBJ1-4, with TRBD1 identical over 8 bases. The trim removed 2 bases at V and 12 bases at J, leaving 8 bases unmatched. The CDR3 is 14 residues long. CDR1 is KGHSH and CDR2 is LQKENI in the germline V gene. The CDR3 is CASSPKSGQGELFF. CDR3 nucleotides: TGTGCCAGCTCACCAAAGTCTGGACAGGGAGAACTGTTTTTT.

This clone appeared once. The genes are TRBV7-2 and TRBJ2-2, with a weak D call TRBD2 (6 bases). Germline loops: CDR1 SGHTA, CDR2 FQGNSA. The CDR3 has 15 amino acids. The ends were cut back, 2 bases at V and 5 bases at J, with 12 bases in the middle. CDR3 sequence reads: CASSLLLAATGELFF. CDR3 DNA sequence: TGTGCCAGCAGCTTATTACTAGCCGCGACCGGGGAGCTGTTTTTT.

This chain joins TRBV5-5 and TRBJ2-7, with TRBD1 identical over 7 bases. V shed 0 bases and J 2 bases; nucleotides not matched to a gene: 2. The CDR3 loop spans 14 amino acids. Germline CDR1 is SGHKS and CDR2 is YYEKEE (reference sequence). The CDR3 region is CASSLVTGAYEQYF. The CDR3 nucleotides read TGTGCCAGCAGCTTGGTAACAGGGGCCTACGAGCAGTACTTC.

This clone has more than one count but fewer than ten. The chain couples TRBV6-6 to TRBJ1-5, with 10 nucleotides matching TRBD1. Trimming removed 6 bases from V and 1 base from J; junction bases left unmatched: 3. CDR1 MNHNY and CDR2 SVGAGI come from the germline V gene (reference sequence). The CDR3 runs 15 residues. Written as DNA, the CDR3 is TGTGCCAGCAGAGAGGGACAGGGGAGCAATCAGCCCCAGCATTTT. This sequence encodes CASREGQGSNQPQHF.

The chain is built from TRBV5-1 and TRBJ1-3; no clear D gene. Germline lookup yields CDR1 SGHRS and CDR2 YFSETQ. Trimming took 0 bases from V and 0 from J, leaving 16 bases between them. CDR3 length equals 18 residues. CDR3 in amino acids: CASSLAPRNPRSGNTIYF. The CDR3 nucleotides read TGCGCCAGCAGCTTGGCACCTAGAAACCCACGCTCTGGAAACACCATATATTTT.

The chain links TRBV6-5 to TRBJ2-1; 10 positions agree with TRBD1. The germline V gene encodes CDR1 MNHEY and CDR2 SVGAGI. V was pared by 5 bases and J by 6 bases, with 4 bases of the junction left unmatched. The CDR3 runs 14 residues. The CDR3 reads CASSRRDRGNEQFF. DNA for the CDR3: TGTGCCAGCAGTCGGCGGGACAGGGGCAATGAGCAGTTCTTC.

This chain joins TRBV5-4 and TRBJ1-1; D perhaps matches TRBD1 (6 bases). Trimming took off 6 bases at V and 0 bases at J, with 12 bases between the two ends. In germline, CDR1 is SGHNT, CDR2 YYREEE (reference sequence). This CDR3 spans 14 amino acids. The CDR3 loop is CASTWQGMNTEAFF. The CDR3 region has the DNA TGTGCCAGCACCTGGCAGGGGATGAACACTGAAGCTTTCTTT. Looking up the rest from reference TRBV5-4 and TRBJ1-1 gives the full variable domain: ETGVTQSPTHLIKTRGQQVTLRCSSQSGHNTVSWYQQALGQGPQFIFQYYREEENGRGNFPPRFSGLQFPNYSSELNVNALELDDSALYLCASTWQGMNTEAFFGQGTRLTVV.

In this sample, this clone turned up once. The CDR3 protein is CASSRLSAGNTIYF. In DNA, the CDR3 is TGTGCCAGCAGCCGCTTAAGCGCTGGAAACACCATATATTTT. The chain couples TRBV5-8 to TRBJ1-3; D is unresolved. Germline assignment: CDR1 SGHTS and CDR2 YDEGEE. Trimming pared 4 bases from V and 2 bases from J, leaving 10 bases between. This CDR3 has 14 amino acids.

This clone was seen more than once but under ten times. The gene calls are TRBV5-6 and TRBJ2-7; D perhaps matches TRBD2 (5 bases). Germline lookup yields CDR1 SGHDT and CDR2 YYEEEE. Deletions cut 3 bases from V and 6 bases from J, with 28 bases between. The CDR3 totals 18 residues. The CDR3 nucleotides read TGTGCCAGCAGCTGGGGTGATAGCCTCGGGGTTAACATAGGCGAGCAGTACTTC. Translated, it gives CASSWGDSLGVNIGEQYF.

This chain uses TRBV28 with TRBJ2-7, with 9 nucleotides matching TRBD1. The CDR3 extends over 13 amino acids. J was trimmed by 6 bases and V by 2 bases; bases with no gene match: 2. Per germline, CDR1 MDHEN and CDR2 SYDVKM. This CDR3 is CASSLNRGREQYF. CDR3 bases: TGTGCCAGCAGTTTAAACAGGGGGCGCGAGCAGTACTTC.

In regard to this clone: The same CDR3 is also encoded by other DNA sequences in this sample. This rearrangement joins TRBV29-1 to TRBJ1-1; 8 positions agree with TRBD1. V gave up 4 bases and J gave up 0 bases; unmatched junction bases: 4. The germline gives CDR1 SQVTM, CDR2 ANQGSEA. This CDR3 has 14 residues. DNA for the CDR3: TGCAGCGTTGCGACAGGGGCTTTGAACACTGAAGCTTTCTTT. Translating it yields CSVATGALNTEAFF.

The J gene is TRBJ2-1, the V gene TRBV15, with 13 bases lining up with TRBD2. The germline gives CDR1 LNHNV, CDR2 YYDKDF (reference sequence). CDR3 size: 19 residues. Trimming took 0 bases from V and 4 from J; bases not matched to a gene: 9. CDR3 in amino acids: CATSREGRGLAGSYNEQFF. The CDR3 DNA reads as TGTGCCACCAGCAGAGAGGGGAGGGGACTAGCGGGGTCTTACAATGAGCAGTTCTTC.

This chain connects TRBV5-4 to TRBJ2-7; 8 bases map to TRBD2. Germline V lookup: CDR1 SGHNT, CDR2 YYREEE (reference sequence). This CDR3 spans 14 amino acids. V was pared by 0 bases and J by 7 bases, with 6 bases of the junction left unmatched. The CDR3 region is CASSLVAASGEQYF. CDR3 bases: TGTGCCAGCAGCTTGGTGGCGGCTAGCGGGGAGCAGTACTTC.

The CDR3 DNA is TGTGCCAGCCGGGACTTTTTGAACACTGAAGCTTTCTTT. This gives the protein CASRDFLNTEAFF. This sequence joins TRBV25-1 and TRBJ1-1; maybe TRBD1 (5 bases). Germline CDR1 reads MGHDK; CDR2 reads SYGVNS. Trimming took 8 bases from V and 0 from J, leaving 10 bases between them. The CDR3 runs to 13 residues.

The gene calls are TRBV19 and TRBJ2-3, with D uncertain. V was cut by 3 bases and J by 0 bases, with 13 bases left in between. Germline V gene lookup returns CDR1 LNHDA and CDR2 SQIVND (reference sequence). This CDR3 is built from 16 residues. The CDR3 here is CASSIGRPPSTDTQYF. CDR3 nucleotide sequence: TGTGCCAGTAGTATCGGCAGGCCCCCTAGCACAGATACGCAGTATTTT.

This clone showed up just a few times. This chain connects TRBV4-3 to TRBJ2-7; D may be TRBD2 (5 bases). Trimming removed 1 base at V and 1 base at J, with 11 bases between. Germline assignment: CDR1 LGHNA and CDR2 YSLEER. CDR3 size: 15 residues. CDR3 nucleotide sequence: TGCGCCAGCAGCCAAGCTCACGGACTGTCCTACGAGCAGTACTTC. Protein sequence: CASSQAHGLSYEQYF.